Shown below are 21 T cell receptor beta chains from a single sample sequenced in a study. TCRdb passed the 5' RACE reads through MiXCR, listing each CDR3 protein once. The sample shows about 53,000 distinct CDR3 sequences, roughly a quarter of them seen only once. Material: tumor-infiltrating naive CD4+ T cells sorted from the breast tumor. Subset indicated: naive CD4+ T cells, CD4+CD45RA+CD25-. Receptors originate from a female donor with breast cancer.

This clonotype was seen only once. This chain uses TRBV18 with TRBJ2-3; the match to TRBD2 covers 10 bases. CDR1 is KGHSH, CDR2 LQKENI, per germline. V lost 5 bases to trimming and J lost 4 bases; unmatched junction nucleotides: 6. This CDR3 has 15 amino acids. The CDR3 protein is CASSDWGLAPDTQYF. The CDR3, as DNA: TGTGCCAGCTCAGACTGGGGACTAGCGCCAGATACGCAGTATTTT.

For the CDR3, the DNA is TGCAGTGCTAGCCCCCCGGCTAGCCCCCCAGGGTCCCAGTACTTC. It codes for CSASPPASPPGSQYF. V gene TRBV20-1 combines with J gene TRBJ2-5, with D perhaps TRBD1 or TRBD2 (5 bases each). Germline V gene sequence: CDR1 DFQATT, CDR2 SNEGSKA (reference sequence). Deletions cut 3 bases from V and 9 bases from J, with 23 bases between. The CDR3 totals 15 residues.

This clonotype occurred a few times. This chain uses TRBV5-1 with TRBJ1-1, with TRBD1 as a possible D gene (6 bases). This CDR3 has 14 residues. The V end lost 3 bases, the J end lost 1 base, and 10 bases lay between the germline ends. Germline lookup yields CDR1 SGHRS and CDR2 YFSETQ. The chain's CDR3 is CASSSGGRNTEAFF. DNA of the CDR3: TGCGCCAGCAGCTCGGGGGGCAGGAACACTGAAGCTTTCTTT.

The J gene is TRBJ1-4, the V gene TRBV7-8, with unresolved D. This CDR3 comprises 11 residues. Per the germline V gene, CDR1 is SGHVS and CDR2 is FQNEAQ. V lost 6 bases to trimming and J lost 8 bases, with 7 bases between them. In DNA, the CDR3 is TGTGCCAGCAGTTTCCACGAAAAACTGTTTTTT. Protein sequence: CASSFHEKLFF.

The V and J genes are TRBV5-1 and TRBJ2-3, with unresolved D. With 0 bases removed from V and 9 bases from J, the gap between germline ends came to 17 bases. Per germline, CDR1 SGHRS and CDR2 YFSETQ. CDR3 length: 15 residues. The CDR3 bases are TGCGCCAGCAGCTTGGGCCCCGATTCCACGAGGACGCAGTATTTT. Its protein product is CASSLGPDSTRTQYF. The full variable domain, its missing parts supplied by reference TRBV5-1 and TRBJ2-3, is KAGVTQTPRYLIKTRGQQVTLSCSPISGHRSVSWYQQTPGQGLQFLFEYFSETQRNKGNFPGRFSGRQFSNSRSEMNVSTLELGDSALYLCASSLGPDSTRTQYFGPGTRLTVL.

This clonotype came up a few times. A much larger clonotype is one base distant, so this may be a read error. The conserved phenylalanine or tryptophan normally closing the CDR3 is absent here, so this likely arose from a read error. J is TRBJ1-6 and V is TRBV7-2; maybe TRBD1 (5 bases). The V end was cut by 1 base, the J end by 9 bases, with 13 bases between. Germline V gives CDR1 SGHTA, CDR2 FQGNSA. CDR3 length: 15 amino acids. CDR3 in amino acids: CASSLVWGGTSPLHL. CDR3 bases: TGTGCCAGCAGCTTAGTATGGGGGGGGACTTCACCCCTCCACCTT.

The chain joins TRBV5-5 to TRBJ2-1, with D perhaps TRBD2 (5 bases). Trimming removed 2 bases at V and 5 bases at J, with 11 bases between. The CDR3 has 14 amino acids. The germline CDR1 and CDR2 sequences are SGHKS and YYEKEE (reference sequence). The CDR3 DNA reads TGTGCCAGCAGCTTTGTTAGAGGGAACAATGAGCAGTTCTTC. It yields the protein CASSFVRGNNEQFF.

V is TRBV7-9 and J is TRBJ2-3, with 8 bases lining up with TRBD2. The J segment lost 4 bases and the V segment lost 8 bases, leaving 14 bases of the junction unmatched. CDR1 is SEHNR and CDR2 is FQNEAQ in the germline V gene (reference sequence). This CDR3 is 16 amino acids long. CDR3: CASARGSSGISDTQYF. The CDR3, as DNA: TGTGCCAGCGCTCGTGGGAGTAGCGGGATCTCAGATACGCAGTATTTT. The complete variable domain, with remaining parts taken from reference TRBV7-9 and TRBJ2-3, reads DTGVSQNPRHKITKRGQNVTFRCDPISEHNRLYWYRQTLGQGPEFLTYFQNEAQLEKSRLLSDRFSAERPKGSFSTLEIQRTEQGDSAMYLCASARGSSGISDTQYFGPGTRLTVL.

This clonotype has ten or more counts. The rearrangement links TRBV5-1 to TRBJ2-3; TRBD2 aligns across 13 bases. Germline V gene data show CDR1 as SGHRS and CDR2 as YFSETQ. With V trimmed by 4 bases and J by 4 bases, 9 bases remained unmatched. The CDR3 runs 17 residues. CDR3 bases: TGCGCCAGCAGCCCGGGACTAGCGGGACCGGGCGCAGATACGCAGTATTTT. It is translated as CASSPGLAGPGADTQYF.

The chain combines TRBV7-8 with TRBJ2-7, with D unclear. Germline loops: CDR1 SGHVS, CDR2 FQNEAQ. The CDR3 is 12 residues long. V lost 5 bases and J lost 1, with 6 bases in between. CDR3 in amino acids: CASSSTSYEQYF. The DNA of the CDR3 is TGTGCCAGCAGCAGTACGTCCTACGAGCAGTACTTC.

This clonotype was recorded at least ten times. The chain has TRBV5-1 and TRBJ2-3; D might be TRBD2 (6 bases). The CDR3 has 15 amino acids. In germline, CDR1 is SGHRS, CDR2 YFSETQ. V was shortened by 3 bases and J by 2 bases, with 13 bases between the two germline ends. CDR3 sequence reads: CASSSAGPFTDTQYF. The CDR3 DNA reads as TGCGCCAGCAGCTCCGCGGGACCTTTCACAGATACGCAGTATTTT.

The chain uses TRBV9 and TRBJ2-5; D remains unclear. This CDR3 has 14 amino acids. The V gene's germline CDR1 is SGDLS and CDR2 YYNGEE. Trimming shortened V by 0 bases and J by 4 bases, and 10 bases separated the two germline ends. The CDR3 coding sequence is TGTGCCAGCAGCGTAGGGGTAGCCGGAGAGACCCAGTACTTC. This codes for CASSVGVAGETQYF.

There are a few counts of this clonotype. The V call is TRBV10-3, the J call TRBJ2-1; D remains ambiguous. CDR1 is ENHRY and CDR2 is SYGVKD in the germline V gene. V was cut by 2 bases and J by 9 bases, with 11 bases left in between. The CDR3 has 13 amino acids. The CDR3 reads CAISELKSGEQFF. The CDR3 region has the DNA TGTGCCATCAGTGAGCTCAAATCTGGTGAGCAGTTCTTC.

This clonotype was counted a few times. The J gene is TRBJ1-1, the V gene TRBV27; D is possibly TRBD1 (6 bases). V lost 2 bases to trimming and J lost 6 bases, with 13 bases between them. From germline, CDR1 is MNHEY and CDR2 SMNVEV (reference sequence). The CDR3 covers 14 residues. For the CDR3, the DNA is TGTGCCAGCAGTTTAAATATCGGGGGCTCTGAAGCTTTCTTT. Protein product: CASSLNIGGSEAFF.

This clonotype has a handful of counts. The chain is built from TRBV3-1 and TRBJ1-5; TRBD1 agrees at 8 bases. With V trimmed by 4 bases and J by 5 bases, 10 bases remained unmatched. The CDR3 sequence is 16 residues long. The V gene's germline CDR1 is LGHDT and CDR2 YNNKEL (reference sequence). The CDR3 coding sequence is TGTGCCAGCAGCCGCCGGATAGGGACAGGCGATCAGCCCCAGCATTTT. Translating gives CASSRRIGTGDQPQHF.

CDR3: CASSPQATGYGQPQHF. The CDR3 DNA reads TGTGCCAGCAGCCCACAAGCCACAGGGTATGGCCAGCCCCAGCATTTT. The chain has TRBV4-2 and TRBJ1-5; the D gene is possibly TRBD1 (6 bases). The CDR3 runs 16 residues. CDR1 and CDR2 (germline): LGHNA, YNFKEQ. The ends were cut back, 4 bases at V and 7 bases at J, with 20 bases in the middle.

This clonotype was detected only a few times. At one boundary the junction diverges from the germline segment, which might be a read error. The V call is TRBV29-1, the J call TRBJ1-1; D is unclear. CDR1 SQVTM and CDR2 ANQGSEA come from the germline V gene. The CDR3 spans 11 residues. CDR3: CSVGSSAQAFF. CDR3 DNA: TGCAGCGTTGGCTCGTCGGCACAAGCTTTTTTT.

This clonotype was observed many times. CDR3 DNA sequence: TGTGCCAGCAGCCCAGATTATGGCTACACCTTC. This gives the protein CASSPDYGYTF. The gene calls are TRBV6-6 and TRBJ1-2; no clear D. The CDR3 covers 11 residues. Per germline, CDR1 MNHNY and CDR2 SVGAGI (reference sequence). V was trimmed by 6 bases and J by 5 bases, leaving 7 bases between them.

The chain is built from TRBV29-1 and TRBJ1-2, with a possible D match to TRBD1 (6 bases). Germline values: CDR1 SQVTM, CDR2 ANQGSEA. This CDR3 region has 16 residues. V shed 0 bases and J shed 4 bases, with 18 bases lying between them. CDR3 nucleotides: TGCAGCGTTGAAGATTTGGGGGGGCAGTTAGGCTATGGCTACACCTTC. The encoded protein is CSVEDLGGQLGYGYTF.

A note on this clonotype: The CDR3 does not close with the conserved phenylalanine or tryptophan, likely indicating a read error. The chain links TRBV5-1 to TRBJ1-4; D remains ambiguous. Deletions cut 3 bases from V and 4 bases from J, with 7 bases between. CDR1 is SGHRS and CDR2 is YFSETQ in the germline V gene. The CDR3 covers 13 residues. The CDR3 region is CASSSPGNEKLFL. The CDR3 DNA reads TGCGCCAGCAGCTCCCCGGGTAATGAAAAACTGTTTTTG.

This clonotype showed up just a few times. V usage is TRBV20-1 and J usage is TRBJ2-5; 12 bases fit TRBD2. Looked up from germline, CDR1 is DFQATT and CDR2 is SNEGSKA (reference sequence). This CDR3 has 13 residues. Trimming took 6 bases from V and 4 from J; bases not matched to a gene: 3. Written as DNA, the CDR3 is TGCAGTGCAGGGGGACTAGCGGGAGAGACCCAGTACTTC. Translating it yields CSAGGLAGETQYF.